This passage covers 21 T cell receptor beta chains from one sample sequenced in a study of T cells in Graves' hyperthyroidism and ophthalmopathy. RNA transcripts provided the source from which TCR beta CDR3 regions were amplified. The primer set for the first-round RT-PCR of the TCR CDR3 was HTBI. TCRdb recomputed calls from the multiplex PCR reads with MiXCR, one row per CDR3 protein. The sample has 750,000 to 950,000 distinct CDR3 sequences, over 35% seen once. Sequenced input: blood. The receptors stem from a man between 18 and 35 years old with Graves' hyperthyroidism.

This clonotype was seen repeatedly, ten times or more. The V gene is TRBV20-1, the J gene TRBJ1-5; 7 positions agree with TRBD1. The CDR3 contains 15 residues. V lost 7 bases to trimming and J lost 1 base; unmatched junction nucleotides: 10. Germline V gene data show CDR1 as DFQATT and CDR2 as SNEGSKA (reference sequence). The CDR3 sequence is CSVEGDSESNQPQHF. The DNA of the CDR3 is TGCAGTGTAGAGGGGGACAGCGAAAGCAATCAGCCCCAGCATTTT.

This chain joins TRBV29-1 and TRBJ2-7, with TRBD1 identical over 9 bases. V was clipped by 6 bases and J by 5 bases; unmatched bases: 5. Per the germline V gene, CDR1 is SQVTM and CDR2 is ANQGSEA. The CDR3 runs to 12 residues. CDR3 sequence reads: CSVGTGWHEQYF. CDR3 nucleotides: TGCAGCGTCGGGACAGGGTGGCACGAGCAGTACTTC.

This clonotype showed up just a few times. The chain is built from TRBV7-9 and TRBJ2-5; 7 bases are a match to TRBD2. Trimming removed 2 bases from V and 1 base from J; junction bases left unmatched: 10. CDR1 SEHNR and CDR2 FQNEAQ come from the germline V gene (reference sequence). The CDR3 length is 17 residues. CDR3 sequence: CASSLSPGGNIQETQYF. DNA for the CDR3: TGTGCCAGCAGCTTATCCCCGGGAGGAAATATCCAAGAGACCCAGTACTTC.

The CDR3 DNA reads TGTGCCAGCAGCCTTACCGGACAGCGACTGAACACTGAAGCTTTCTTT. Residues: CASSLTGQRLNTEAFF. J is TRBJ1-1 and V is TRBV14; maybe TRBD1 (6 bases). The germline gives CDR1 SGHDN, CDR2 FVKESK. V was pared by 4 bases and J by 0 bases, with 15 bases between. The CDR3 has 16 amino acids.

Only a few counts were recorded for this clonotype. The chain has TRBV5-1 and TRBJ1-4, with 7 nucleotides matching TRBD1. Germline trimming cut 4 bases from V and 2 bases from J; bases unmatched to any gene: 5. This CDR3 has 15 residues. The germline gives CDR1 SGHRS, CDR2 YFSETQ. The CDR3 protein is CASSRGTATNEKLFF. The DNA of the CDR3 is TGCGCCAGCAGCCGAGGGACAGCCACTAATGAAAAACTGTTTTTT. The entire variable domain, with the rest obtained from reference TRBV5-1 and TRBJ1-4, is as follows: KAGVTQTPRYLIKTRGQQVTLSCSPISGHRSVSWYQQTPGQGLQFLFEYFSETQRNKGNFPGRFSGRQFSNSRSEMNVSTLELGDSALYLCASSRGTATNEKLFFGSGTQLSVL.

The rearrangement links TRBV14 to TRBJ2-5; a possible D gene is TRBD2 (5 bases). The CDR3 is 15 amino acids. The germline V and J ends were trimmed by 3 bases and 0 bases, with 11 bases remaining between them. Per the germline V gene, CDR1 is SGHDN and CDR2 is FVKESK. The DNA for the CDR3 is TGTGCCAGCAGCCACATACAGACTAACCAAGAGACCCAGTACTTC. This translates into CASSHIQTNQETQYF.

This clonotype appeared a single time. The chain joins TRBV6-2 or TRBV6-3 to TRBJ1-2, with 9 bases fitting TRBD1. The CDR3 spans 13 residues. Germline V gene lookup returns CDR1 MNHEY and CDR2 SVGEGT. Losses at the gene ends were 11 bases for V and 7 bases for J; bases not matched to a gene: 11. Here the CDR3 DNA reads TGTGCCTCCGGGACAGGGACCCTCTTTGGCTACACCTTC. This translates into CASGTGTLFGYTF.

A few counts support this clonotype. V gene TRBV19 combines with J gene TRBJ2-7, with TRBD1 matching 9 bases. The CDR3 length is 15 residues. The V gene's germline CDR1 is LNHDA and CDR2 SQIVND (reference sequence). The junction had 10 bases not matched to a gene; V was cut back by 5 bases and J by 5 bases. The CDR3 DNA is TGTGCCAGTAGTGCTCCGGGACAGGGATGGGACGAGCAGTACTTC. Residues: CASSAPGQGWDEQYF.

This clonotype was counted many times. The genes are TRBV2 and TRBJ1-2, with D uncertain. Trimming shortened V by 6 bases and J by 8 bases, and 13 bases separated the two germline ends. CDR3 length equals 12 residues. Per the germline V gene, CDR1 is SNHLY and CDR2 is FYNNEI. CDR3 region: CASRLGPEGYTF. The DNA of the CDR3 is TGTGCCAGCAGACTCGGGCCCGAGGGCTACACCTTC.

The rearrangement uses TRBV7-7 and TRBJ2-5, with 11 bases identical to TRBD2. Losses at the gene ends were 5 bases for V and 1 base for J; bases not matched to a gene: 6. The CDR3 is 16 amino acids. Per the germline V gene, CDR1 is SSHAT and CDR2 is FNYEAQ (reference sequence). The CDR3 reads CASSQGGTSGQETQYF. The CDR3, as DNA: TGTGCCAGCAGCCAGGGGGGGACTAGCGGCCAAGAGACCCAGTACTTC.

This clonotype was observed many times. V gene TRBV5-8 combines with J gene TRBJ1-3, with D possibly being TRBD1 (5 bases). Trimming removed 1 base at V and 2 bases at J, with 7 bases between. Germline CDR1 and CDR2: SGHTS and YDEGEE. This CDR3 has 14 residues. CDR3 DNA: TGTGCCAGCAGCTTGATAGGGGCTGGAAACACCATATATTTT. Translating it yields CASSLIGAGNTIYF. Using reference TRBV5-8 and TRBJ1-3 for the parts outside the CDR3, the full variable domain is EAGVTQSPTHLIKTRGQQATLRCSPISGHTSVYWYQQALGLGLQFLLWYDEGEERNRGNFPPRFSGRQFPNYSSELNVNALELEDSALYLCASSLIGAGNTIYFGEGSWLTVV.

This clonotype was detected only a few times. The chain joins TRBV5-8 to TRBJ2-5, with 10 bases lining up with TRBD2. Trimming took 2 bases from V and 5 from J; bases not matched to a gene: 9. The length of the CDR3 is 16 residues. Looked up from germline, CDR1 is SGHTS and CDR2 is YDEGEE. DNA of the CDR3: TGTGCCAGCAGCTTAATTAGCGGGGGGCCAGGGGAGACCCAGTACTTC. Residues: CASSLISGGPGETQYF. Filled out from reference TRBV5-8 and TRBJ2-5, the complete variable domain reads EAGVTQSPTHLIKTRGQQATLRCSPISGHTSVYWYQQALGLGLQFLLWYDEGEERNRGNFPPRFSGRQFPNYSSELNVNALELEDSALYLCASSLISGGPGETQYFGPGTRLLVL.

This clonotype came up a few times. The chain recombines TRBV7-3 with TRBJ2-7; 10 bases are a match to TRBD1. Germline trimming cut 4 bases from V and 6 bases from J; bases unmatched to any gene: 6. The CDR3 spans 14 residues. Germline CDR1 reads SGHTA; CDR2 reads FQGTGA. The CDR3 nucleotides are TGTGCCAGCAGCTCCGGGACAGGGGACGTCGAGCAGTACTTC. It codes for CASSSGTGDVEQYF.

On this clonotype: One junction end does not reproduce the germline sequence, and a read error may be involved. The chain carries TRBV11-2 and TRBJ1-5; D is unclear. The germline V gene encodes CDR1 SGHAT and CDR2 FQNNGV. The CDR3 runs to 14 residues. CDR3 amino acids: CAGSSEGWGQPQHF. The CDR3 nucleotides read TGTGCCGGCAGCTCAGAGGGTTGGGGTCAGCCCCAGCATTTT.

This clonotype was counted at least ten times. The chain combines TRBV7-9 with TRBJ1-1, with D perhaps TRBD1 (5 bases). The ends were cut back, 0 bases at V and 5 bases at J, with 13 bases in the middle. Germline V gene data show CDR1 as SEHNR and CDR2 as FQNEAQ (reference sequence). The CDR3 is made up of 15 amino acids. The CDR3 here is CASSLAGRRGTEAFF. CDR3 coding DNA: TGTGCCAGCAGCTTAGCGGGACGACGGGGAACTGAAGCTTTCTTT.

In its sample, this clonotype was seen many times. The CDR3: CAIVRGGQPQHF. The CDR3 bases are TGTGCCATCGTGAGGGGGGGTCAGCCCCAGCATTTT. The genes are TRBV12-3 or TRBV12-4 and TRBJ1-5, with D possibly matching TRBD1 (6 bases). Trimming shortened V by 10 bases and J by 6 bases, and 13 bases separated the two germline ends. The CDR3 has 12 amino acids.

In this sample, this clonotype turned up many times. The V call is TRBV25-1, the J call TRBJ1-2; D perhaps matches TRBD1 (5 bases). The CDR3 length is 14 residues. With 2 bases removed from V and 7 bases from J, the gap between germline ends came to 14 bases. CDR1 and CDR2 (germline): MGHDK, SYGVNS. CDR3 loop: CASSERGSQGGYTF. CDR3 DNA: TGTGCCAGCAGTGAACGAGGGTCTCAGGGTGGCTACACCTTC.

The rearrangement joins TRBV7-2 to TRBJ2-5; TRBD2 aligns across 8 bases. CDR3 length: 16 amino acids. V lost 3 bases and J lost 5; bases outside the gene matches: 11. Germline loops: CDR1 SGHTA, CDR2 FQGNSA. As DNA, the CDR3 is TGTGCCAGCAGCTTTAGATCGGCGGGAGGAGGGGAGACCCAGTACTTC. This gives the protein CASSFRSAGGGETQYF.

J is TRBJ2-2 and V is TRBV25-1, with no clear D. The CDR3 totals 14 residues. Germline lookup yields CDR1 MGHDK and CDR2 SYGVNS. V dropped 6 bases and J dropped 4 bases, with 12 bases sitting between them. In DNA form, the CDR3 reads TGTGCCAGCAGCCTCGACCCTTTCACCGGGGAGCTGTTTTTT. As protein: CASSLDPFTGELFF.

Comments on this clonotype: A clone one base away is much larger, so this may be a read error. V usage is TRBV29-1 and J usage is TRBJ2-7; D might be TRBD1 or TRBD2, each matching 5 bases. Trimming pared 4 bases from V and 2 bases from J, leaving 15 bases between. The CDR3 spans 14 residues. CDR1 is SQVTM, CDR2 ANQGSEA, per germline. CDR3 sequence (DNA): TGCAGCGTTGCTGAGGGGTGCAACGCCTACGAGCAGTACTTC. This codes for CSVAEGCNAYEQYF.

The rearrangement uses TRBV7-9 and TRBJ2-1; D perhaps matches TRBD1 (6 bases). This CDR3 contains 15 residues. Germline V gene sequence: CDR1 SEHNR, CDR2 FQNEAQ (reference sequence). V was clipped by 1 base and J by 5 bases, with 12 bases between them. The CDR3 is CASSLVGTGHNEQFF. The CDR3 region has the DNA TGTGCCAGCAGCTTAGTGGGTACAGGGCACAATGAGCAGTTCTTC.